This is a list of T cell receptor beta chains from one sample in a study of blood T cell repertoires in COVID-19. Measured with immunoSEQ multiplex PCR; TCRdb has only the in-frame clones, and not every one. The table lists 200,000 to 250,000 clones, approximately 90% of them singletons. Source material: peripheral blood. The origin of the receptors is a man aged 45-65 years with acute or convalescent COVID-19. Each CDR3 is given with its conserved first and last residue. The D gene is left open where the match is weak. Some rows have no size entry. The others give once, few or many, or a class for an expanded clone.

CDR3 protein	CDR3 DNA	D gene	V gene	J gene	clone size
CASSRGGLASQETQYF	TGTGCCAGCTCGAGGGGAGGACTAGCGAGCCAAGAGACCCAGTACTTC	TRBD2	TRBV19	TRBJ2-5	-
CASSYRGVPGNTIYF	TGTGCCAGCAGCTACAGGGGAGTACCTGGAAACACCATATATTTT	TRBD1	TRBV5-4	TRBJ1-3	once
CASSLETRRGYTF	TGCGCCAGCAGCTTGGAAACCCGCAGAGGCTACACCTTC	-	TRBV5-1	TRBJ1-2	-
CASSSLGDTQYF	TGTGCCAGTAGCTCACTAGGCGATACGCAGTATTTT	-	TRBV19	TRBJ2-3	-
CASSPGGGADTQYF	TGCGCCAGCAGCCCCGGGGGAGGGGCAGATACGCAGTATTTT	TRBD2	TRBV4-1	TRBJ2-3	-
CASDGSGANVLTF	TGTGCCAGCGACGGGTCTGGGGCCAACGTCCTGACTTTC	-	TRBV6-5	TRBJ2-6	-
CASNEGASSYNSPLHF	TGTGCCAGCAATGAAGGGGCGAGCTCCTATAATTCACCCCTCCACTTT	-	TRBV6-1	TRBJ1-6	-
CASSVSPRTEETQYF	TGTGCCAGCAGCGTAAGCCCCCGGACAGAAGAGACCCAGTACTTC	-	TRBV9	TRBJ2-5	-
CASSRPSRTGWRVGNSPLHF	TGTGCCAGCAGCAGACCTTCAAGGACAGGGTGGCGAGTAGGTAATTCACCCCTCCACTTT	-	TRBV21-1	TRBJ1-6	few
CASSEGMGGPNYGYTF	TGTGCCAGCAGTGAAGGGATGGGGGGACCGAACTATGGCTACACCTTC	-	TRBV6-1	TRBJ1-2	once